One and the same sample provided the 27 T cell receptor beta chains below, sequenced in a study of shared clonotypes between healthy human individuals. The table came from immunoSEQ multiplex PCR; TCRdb's copy has only in-frame clones and leaves some out. Among around 690,000 clones listed, about 90% were seen once. Input material: memory CD8+ T cells from PBMCs. As for subset: CD45RO+ cells pooled with CCR7-negative TemRA cells. The receptor set was obtained from a man aged 18 to 35 in good health. Some clones in this sample may be carry-over from other donors' samples.

The rearrangement links TRBV7-8 to TRBJ2-5; TRBD1 agrees at 9 bases. CDR3 length equals 13 residues. With 6 bases clipped from V and 7 bases from J, the junction kept 6 bases outside the gene matches. Germline CDR1 SGHVS, CDR2 FQNEAQ. CDR3 sequence reads: CASRVDRGWTQYF. The CDR3 nucleotides are TGTGCCAGCAGGGTGGACAGGGGATGGACCCAGTACTTC.

In regard to this clone: Other DNA sequences in this sample translate to the same CDR3. The chain employs TRBV2 and TRBJ2-5, with 8 bases that match TRBD1. The CDR3 has 13 residues. Germline assignment: CDR1 SNHLY and CDR2 FYNNEI. V lost 6 bases, J lost 1 base, and 1 base stayed unmatched. This CDR3 is CASRGQGQETQYF. The CDR3 DNA is TGTGCCAGCAGAGGACAGGGCCAAGAGACCCAGTACTTC.

The rearrangement links TRBV6-5 to TRBJ1-1; D is uncertain. The CDR3 runs 15 residues. The germline gives CDR1 MNHEY, CDR2 SVGAGI. V lost 0 bases, J lost 1 base, and 9 bases lay in between. The CDR3 loop is CASSYSGTGNTEAFF. The CDR3 DNA reads as TGTGCCAGCAGTTACTCGGGCACGGGGAACACTGAAGCTTTCTTT.

This clone has a handful of counts. The sample holds other DNA sequences that translate to the same CDR3. The chain has TRBV13 and TRBJ1-5, with TRBD1 as a possible D gene (5 bases). The ends were cut back, 3 bases at V and 2 bases at J, with 8 bases in the middle. Germline V gene lookup returns CDR1 PRHDT and CDR2 FYEKMQ (reference sequence). CDR3 size: 14 residues. The CDR3 region has the DNA TGTGCCAGCAGCTTGGGCAGGGGCAATCAGCCCCAGCATTTT. Its translation is CASSLGRGNQPQHF.

V gene TRBV7-6 combines with J gene TRBJ2-2; D unclear. Deletions cut 5 bases from V and 7 bases from J, with 8 bases between. Germline V gene lookup returns CDR1 SGHVS and CDR2 FNYEAQ. This CDR3 is 12 amino acids long. The CDR3 nucleotides are TGTGCCAGCAGCGCCGCCTTCGGGGAGCTGTTTTTT. Protein sequence: CASSAAFGELFF.

The CDR3 nucleotides read TGCGCCAGCAGCGAATACAGGGGGCCCGGGAACACTGAAGCTTTCTTT. As protein: CASSEYRGPGNTEAFF. This chain joins TRBV5-1 and TRBJ1-1; the match to TRBD1 covers 9 bases. After removal of 4 bases from V and 1 base from J, the junction contained 8 bases not matched to a gene. The CDR3 spans 16 residues. CDR1 SGHRS and CDR2 YFSETQ come from the germline V gene.

The chain recombines TRBV5-3 with TRBJ2-1, with 11 bases aligning to TRBD2. TRBV5-3 belongs to the ORF category, with a function that is uncertain. This CDR3 is built from 18 residues. V lost 3 bases to trimming and J lost 0 bases; unmatched junction nucleotides: 8. In DNA form, the CDR3 reads TGTGCCAGAAGCTCGACTAGCGGGAAGAGCCACTCCTACAATGAGCAGTTCTTC. Its translation: CARSSTSGKSHSYNEQFF.

The chain has TRBV19 and TRBJ2-1; weak D call: TRBD2 (6 bases). Germline values: CDR1 LNHDA, CDR2 SQIVND (reference sequence). The CDR3 consists of 16 residues. The V end lost 3 bases, the J end lost 0 bases, and 12 bases lay between the germline ends. The CDR3 region is CASSISGRSSYNEQFF. In nucleotides, the CDR3 is TGTGCCAGTAGTATTAGCGGCCGAAGCTCCTACAATGAGCAGTTCTTC.

V and J are TRBV9 and TRBJ1-1; the D gene is possibly TRBD1 (6 bases). V dropped 7 bases and J dropped 4 bases, with 20 bases sitting between them. Germline CDR1 is SGDLS and CDR2 is YYNGEE. CDR3 size: 15 residues. The CDR3 reads CASSPGGAWSTEAFF. CDR3 nucleotide sequence: TGTGCCAGCTCACCCGGGGGGGCGTGGAGCACTGAAGCTTTCTTT.

V is TRBV7-9 and J is TRBJ2-1, with D possibly TRBD1 on 6 matching bases. CDR3 size: 15 residues. V lost 0 bases, J lost 2 bases, and 8 bases lay in between. Germline assignment: CDR1 SEHNR and CDR2 FQNEAQ (reference sequence). Here the CDR3 reads CASSLAQGTYNEQFF. For the CDR3, the DNA is TGTGCCAGCAGCTTAGCACAGGGAACCTACAATGAGCAGTTCTTC.

This chain uses TRBV9 with TRBJ2-7, with 9 bases aligning to TRBD2. Looked up from germline, CDR1 is SGDLS and CDR2 is YYNGEE. V lost 4 bases and J lost 11; bases outside the gene matches: 10. The CDR3 is made up of 13 amino acids. The CDR3 coding sequence is TGTGCCAGCAGCTATGCGGGGGGGTCCCCCGAGTACTTC. Translation: CASSYAGGSPEYF. The full variable domain, rest sourced from reference TRBV9 and TRBJ2-7, is DSGVTQTPKHLITATGQRVTLRCSPRSGDLSVYWYQQSLDQGLQFLIQYYNGEERAKGNILERFSAQQFPDLHSELNLSSLELGDSALYFCASSYAGGSPEYFGPGTRLTVT.

The gene calls are TRBV28 and TRBJ2-7, with a weak D call TRBD2 (6 bases). The CDR3 runs to 15 residues. Per germline, CDR1 MDHEN and CDR2 SYDVKM. Between the trimmed V and J ends, which lost 5 bases and 0 bases, there was a span of 14 bases. The CDR3 spells CASSQPRDSSYEQYF. CDR3 nucleotides: TGTGCCAGCAGTCAGCCTCGGGACTCCTCCTACGAGCAGTACTTC.

This sequence joins TRBV2 and TRBJ1-5; no clear D gene. The V gene's germline CDR1 is SNHLY and CDR2 FYNNEI. V lost 6 bases and J 8 bases, leaving 14 bases between the germline ends. CDR3 length: 13 residues. Here the CDR3 reads CASRRRVAEPQHF. The CDR3 DNA sequence: TGTGCCAGCAGGAGACGGGTGGCGGAGCCCCAGCATTTT.

The chain combines TRBV28 with TRBJ1-1; no reliable D call. The germline gives CDR1 MDHEN, CDR2 SYDVKM. Between the trimmed V and J ends, which lost 6 bases and 2 bases, there was a span of 25 bases. The CDR3 has 18 amino acids. This chain's CDR3 is CASRHTEASGWKNTEAFF. CDR3 nucleotides: TGTGCCAGCAGACATACGGAGGCATCTGGGTGGAAAAACACTGAAGCTTTCTTT.

The chain uses TRBV18 and TRBJ2-1, with 15 bases lining up with TRBD2. The junction had 6 bases not matched to a gene; V was cut back by 3 bases and J by 6 bases. The CDR3 sequence is 17 residues long. CDR1 and CDR2 from the germline V gene are KGHSH and LQKENI. The CDR3 DNA reads as TGTGCCAGCTCACCCGGGACTAGCGGGAGGCATTTCAATGAGCAGTTCTTC. It translates to CASSPGTSGRHFNEQFF. Together with reference TRBV18 and TRBJ2-1, the CDR3 gives the full variable domain: NAGVMQNPRHLVRRRGQEARLRCSPMKGHSHVYWYRQLPEEGLKFMVYLQKENIIDESGMPKERFSAEFPKEGPSILRIQQVVRGDSAAYFCASSPGTSGRHFNEQFFGPGTRLTVL.

The rearrangement joins TRBV7-9 to TRBJ2-3, with 10 positions matching TRBD2. There are 17 residues in the CDR3. Germline CDR1 is SEHNR and CDR2 is FQNEAQ (reference sequence). V was pared by 5 bases and J by 1 base, with 9 bases of the junction left unmatched. The CDR3: CASSAILAGSRTDTQYF. The DNA for the CDR3 is TGTGCCAGCAGCGCGATACTAGCGGGGAGTCGCACAGATACGCAGTATTTT.

V is TRBV7-9 and J is TRBJ2-5; TRBD1 matches 10 bases. V was pared by 4 bases and J by 5 bases, with 7 bases of the junction left unmatched. The CDR3 sequence is 15 residues long. Per the germline V gene, CDR1 is SEHNR and CDR2 is FQNEAQ (reference sequence). CDR3 amino acids: CASSWGQGIGETQYF. CDR3 nucleotides: TGTGCCAGCAGCTGGGGACAGGGGATCGGTGAGACCCAGTACTTC.

The chain recombines TRBV27 with TRBJ2-3, with D possibly matching TRBD2 (6 bases). Germline-derived CDR1 and CDR2 are MNHEY and SMNVEV (reference sequence). The CDR3 extends over 15 amino acids. Trimming removed 5 bases at V and 0 bases at J, with 12 bases between. CDR3 region: CASSKPGTSTDTQYF. CDR3 nucleotides: TGTGCCAGCAGTAAACCCGGGACTAGCACAGATACGCAGTATTTT.

The rearrangement uses TRBV19 and TRBJ2-1; D is unclear. V lost 4 bases to trimming and J lost 5 bases, with 15 bases between them. CDR3 length equals 15 residues. From germline, CDR1 is LNHDA and CDR2 SQIVND (reference sequence). CDR3 bases: TGTGCCAGTAGTAGTTTTGCTGACACCAACAATGAGCAGTTCTTC. Protein sequence: CASSSFADTNNEQFF.

This clone was counted once. This chain links TRBV27 with TRBJ2-3, with TRBD1 matching 7 bases. This CDR3 is 15 amino acids long. V trimming: 4 bases; J trimming: 3 bases; junction bases outside the gene matches: 7. Germline V gene lookup returns CDR1 MNHEY and CDR2 SMNVEV (reference sequence). Here the CDR3 reads CASSSIRTGTDTQYF. CDR3 nucleotides: TGTGCCAGCAGTTCGATCAGGACAGGAACAGATACGCAGTATTTT.

The rearrangement uses TRBV14 and TRBJ2-3; 7 bases map to TRBD1. The CDR3 is 17 amino acids. V lost 0 bases, J lost 6 bases, and 12 bases stayed unmatched. In germline, CDR1 is SGHDN, CDR2 FVKESK. The CDR3 bases are TGTGCCAGCAGCCAAGATGAGAGACAGGGTCGTGGCGATACGCAGTATTTT. This codes for CASSQDERQGRGDTQYF. Supplemented by reference TRBV14 and TRBJ2-3, the full variable domain reads EAGVTQFPSHSVIEKGQTVTLRCDPISGHDNLYWYRRVMGKEIKFLLHFVKESKQDESGMPNNRFLAERTGGTYSTLKVQPAELEDSGVYFCASSQDERQGRGDTQYFGPGTRLTVL.

A single count supports this clone. The chain employs TRBV6-6 and TRBJ2-1; either TRBD1 or TRBD2 may supply D (7 bases each). V lost 6 bases and J 4 bases, leaving 19 bases between the germline ends. CDR1 and CDR2 from the germline V gene are MNHNY and SVGAGI (reference sequence). This CDR3 is 16 amino acids long. The CDR3 here is CASSMQGGRVYNEQFF. The CDR3 nucleotides read TGTGCCAGCAGCATGCAGGGGGGGCGCGTATACAATGAGCAGTTCTTC.

In this sample, this clone turned up many times. The chain carries TRBV9 and TRBJ2-7; TRBD1 agrees at 7 bases. With V trimmed by 0 bases and J by 0 bases, 3 bases remained unmatched. The CDR3 runs 15 residues. Germline-derived CDR1 and CDR2 are SGDLS and YYNGEE. The CDR3 sequence is CASSVGQGLSYEQYF. The DNA of the CDR3 is TGTGCCAGCAGCGTAGGACAGGGCCTCTCCTACGAGCAGTACTTC.

The rearrangement joins TRBV9 to TRBJ2-6, with TRBD2 matching over 9 bases. Germline trimming cut 1 base from V and 4 bases from J; bases unmatched to any gene: 12. The CDR3 totals 19 residues. Per germline, CDR1 SGDLS and CDR2 YYNGEE. Here the CDR3 reads CASSVPSGMVSPGANVLTF. CDR3 sequence (DNA): TGTGCCAGCAGCGTACCTAGCGGGATGGTTTCTCCCGGGGCCAACGTCCTGACTTTC.

The chain uses TRBV30 and TRBJ1-3; D gene uncertain. Germline CDR1 GTSNPN, CDR2 SVGIG (reference sequence). The CDR3 sequence is 12 residues long. Trimming pared 5 bases from V and 3 bases from J, leaving 8 bases between. DNA for the CDR3: TGTGCCTGGTCCGGACTTGGAAACACCATATATTTT. Protein sequence: CAWSGLGNTIYF.

Concerning this clone: This likely traces to a read error, being one base from a far larger clone. The rearrangement joins TRBV30 to TRBJ2-1, with 12 bases that match TRBD2. Germline V gene data show CDR1 as GTSNPN and CDR2 as SVGIG (reference sequence). This CDR3 has 15 residues. The CDR3 region has the DNA TGTGCCTGGGGTGTACTAGCGGGAGGCTACAATGAGCAGTTCTTC. It specifies CAWGVLAGGYNEQFF.

The chain uses TRBV28 and TRBJ1-2, with D maybe TRBD1 (5 bases). The CDR3 sequence is 17 residues long. Per germline, CDR1 MDHEN and CDR2 SYDVKM. Trimming left V 5 bases short and J 7 bases short, with 26 bases between. Here the CDR3 reads CASSQLPGRWIRGGYTF. CDR3 nucleotides: TGTGCCAGCAGTCAGCTACCGGGACGATGGATTCGGGGTGGCTACACCTTC.